This TCR beta chain was found in a study of T cell responses to AZD1222 COVID-19 vaccine. General study findings and limits: Females made up more of the donors, who were largely white British, and clonal diversity may have come out too low. Spike regions recognized by vaccine-associated CD4 TCRs spanned the protein, led by 160-218 and 743-854. Just a handful of AZD1222 recipients were seropositive at baseline.

The data were produced by immunoSEQ multiplex PCR, yet TCRdb's version contains in-frame clones alone and is incomplete. The table lists around 100,000 clones, around 91% of them singletons. On this clone itself: Antigen: not known. This specimen includes other DNA sequences encoding the same CDR3.

The CDR3 is 12 residues long. V was cut by 5 bases and J by 8 bases, with 12 bases left in between. The receptor comes from an adult in good health. The sequencing used peripheral blood, collected on day 0 of AZD1222 vaccination. This rearrangement joins TRBV12-3 or TRBV12-4 to TRBJ1-2; D remains ambiguous. In nucleotides, the CDR3 is TGTGCCAGCAGTACTCAAGGGTTCGGCTACACCTTC. It codes for CASSTQGFGYTF.